The sequence of this T cell receptor beta chain was determined in a study of cytomegalovirus exposure and HLA in healthy donors. Germline CDR1 is MGHRA and CDR2 is YSYEKL. This CDR3 region has 17 residues. The ends lost 0 bases at V and 6 bases at J; junction bases unmatched: 10. PCR was performed using 60 Vbeta and 13 Jbeta primers. This table comes from immunoSEQ multiplex PCR, and its TCRdb copy is limited to in-frame clones, with some not included. The table includes roughly 120,000 clones, around 82% detected once. The chain links TRBV4-1 to TRBJ2-3; 9 bases match TRBD2. Material: PBMCs. The TCR sequence derives from a male donor in good health and CMV-seropositive. This CDR3 reads CASSQDRGAGGLDTQYF. CDR3 DNA: TGCGCCAGCAGCCAAGATAGGGGGGCGGGAGGGCTGGATACGCAGTATTTT.